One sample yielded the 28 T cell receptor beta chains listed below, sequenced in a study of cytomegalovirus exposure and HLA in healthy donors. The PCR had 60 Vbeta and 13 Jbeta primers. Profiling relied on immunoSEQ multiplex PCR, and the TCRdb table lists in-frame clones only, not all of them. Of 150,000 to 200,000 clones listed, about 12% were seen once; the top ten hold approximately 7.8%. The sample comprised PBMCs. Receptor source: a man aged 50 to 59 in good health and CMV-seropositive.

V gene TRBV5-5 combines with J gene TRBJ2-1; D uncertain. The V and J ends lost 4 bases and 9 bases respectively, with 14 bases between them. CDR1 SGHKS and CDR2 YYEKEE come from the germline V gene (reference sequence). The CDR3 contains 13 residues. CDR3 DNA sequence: TGTGCCAGCAGCCCATCTACGGAGACTGAGCAGTTCTTC. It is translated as CASSPSTETEQFF.

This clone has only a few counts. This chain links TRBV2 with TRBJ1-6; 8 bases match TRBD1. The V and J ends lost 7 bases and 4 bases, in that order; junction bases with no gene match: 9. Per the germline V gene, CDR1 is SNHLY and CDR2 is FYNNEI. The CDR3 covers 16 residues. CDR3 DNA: TGTGCCAGCACCTCACAGGGGGTGATTTATAATTCACCCCTCCACTTT. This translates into CASTSQGVIYNSPLHF.

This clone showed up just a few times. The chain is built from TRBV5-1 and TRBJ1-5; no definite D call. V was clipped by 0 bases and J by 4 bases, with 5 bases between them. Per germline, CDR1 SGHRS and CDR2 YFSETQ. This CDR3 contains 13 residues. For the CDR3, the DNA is TGCGCCAGCAGCTTGGAAGAGAATCAGCCCCAGCATTTT. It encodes CASSLEENQPQHF. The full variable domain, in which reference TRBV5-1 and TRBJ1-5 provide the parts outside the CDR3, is KAGVTQTPRYLIKTRGQQVTLSCSPISGHRSVSWYQQTPGQGLQFLFEYFSETQRNKGNFPGRFSGRQFSNSRSEMNVSTLELGDSALYLCASSLEENQPQHFGDGTRLSIL.

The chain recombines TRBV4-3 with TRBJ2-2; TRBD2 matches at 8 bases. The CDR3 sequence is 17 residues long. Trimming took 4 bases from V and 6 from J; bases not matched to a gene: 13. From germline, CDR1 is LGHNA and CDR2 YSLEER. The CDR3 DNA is TGCGCCAGCAGCCCCAAAGCGGGGGTACTCAGGGCCGGGGAGCTGTTTTTT. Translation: CASSPKAGVLRAGELFF.

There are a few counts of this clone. CDR3 DNA sequence: TGTGCCTCCGGACAGGGGACTGAAGCTTTCTTT. Encoded protein: CASGQGTEAFF. The chain combines TRBV30 with TRBJ1-1, with 9 bases aligning to TRBD1. There are 11 residues in the CDR3. Germline V gene sequence: CDR1 GTSNPN, CDR2 SVGIG (reference sequence). The V gene end was trimmed by 7 bases and the J gene end by 5 bases; junction bases not matched to a gene: 2.

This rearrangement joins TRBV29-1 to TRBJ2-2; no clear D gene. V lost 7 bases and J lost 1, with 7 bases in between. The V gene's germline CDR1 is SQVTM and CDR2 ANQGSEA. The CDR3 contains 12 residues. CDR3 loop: CSAHLNTGELFF. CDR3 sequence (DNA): TGCAGCGCACATCTGAACACCGGGGAGCTGTTTTTT.

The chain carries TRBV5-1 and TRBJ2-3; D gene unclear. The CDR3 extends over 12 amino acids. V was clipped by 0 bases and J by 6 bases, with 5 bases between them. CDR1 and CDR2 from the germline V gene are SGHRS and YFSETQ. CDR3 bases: TGCGCCAGCAGCTTGGTTGAGGATACGCAGTATTTT. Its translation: CASSLVEDTQYF.

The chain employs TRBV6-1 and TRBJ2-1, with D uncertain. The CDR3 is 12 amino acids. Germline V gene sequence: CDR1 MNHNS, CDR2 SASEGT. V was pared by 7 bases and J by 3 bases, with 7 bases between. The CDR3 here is CASIAVYNEQFF. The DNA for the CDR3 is TGTGCCAGCATCGCAGTCTACAATGAGCAGTTCTTC.

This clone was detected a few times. CDR3 coding DNA: TGTGCCAGCAGGGCTCACGACCCCACACGGGGCTATGGCTACACCTTC. It specifies CASRAHDPTRGYGYTF. The chain uses TRBV2 and TRBJ1-2; D remains ambiguous. Per germline, CDR1 SNHLY and CDR2 FYNNEI. This CDR3 has 16 residues. V was cut by 6 bases and J by 4 bases, with 21 bases left in between.

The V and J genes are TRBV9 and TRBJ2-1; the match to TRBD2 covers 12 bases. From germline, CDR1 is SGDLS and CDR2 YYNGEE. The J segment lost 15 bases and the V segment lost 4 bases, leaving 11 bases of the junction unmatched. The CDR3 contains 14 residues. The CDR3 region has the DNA TGTGCCAGCAGCTCCACGACTAGCGGGGGCCATACGTTCTTC. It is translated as CASSSTTSGGHTFF.

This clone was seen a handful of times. The CDR3 DNA reads as TGTGCCAGCAGGGATCAGGTGAACACTGAAGCTTTCTTT. Amino acid sequence: CASRDQVNTEAFF. The gene calls are TRBV2 and TRBJ1-1; D not certain. CDR3 size: 13 residues. V lost 6 bases and J lost 0, with 8 bases in between. CDR1 and CDR2 from the germline V gene are SNHLY and FYNNEI.

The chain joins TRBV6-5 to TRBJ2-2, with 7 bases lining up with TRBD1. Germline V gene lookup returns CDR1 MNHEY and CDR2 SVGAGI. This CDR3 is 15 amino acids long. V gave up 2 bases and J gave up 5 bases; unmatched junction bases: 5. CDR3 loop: CASSYQGERTGELFF. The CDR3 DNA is TGTGCCAGCAGTTACCAGGGGGAGAGGACCGGGGAGCTGTTTTTT.

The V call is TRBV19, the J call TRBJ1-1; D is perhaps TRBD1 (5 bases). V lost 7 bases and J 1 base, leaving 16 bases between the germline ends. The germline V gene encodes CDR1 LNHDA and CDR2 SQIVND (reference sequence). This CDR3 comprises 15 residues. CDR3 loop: CASTPTVTENTEAFF. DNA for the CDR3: TGTGCCAGTACCCCGACCGTGACAGAGAACACTGAAGCTTTCTTT.

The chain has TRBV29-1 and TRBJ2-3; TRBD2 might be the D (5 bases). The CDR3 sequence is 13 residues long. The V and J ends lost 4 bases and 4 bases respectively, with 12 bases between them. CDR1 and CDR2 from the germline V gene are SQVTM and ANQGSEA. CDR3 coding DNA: TGCAGCGTTGTTTCCGGACTCTCAGATACGCAGTATTTT. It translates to CSVVSGLSDTQYF.

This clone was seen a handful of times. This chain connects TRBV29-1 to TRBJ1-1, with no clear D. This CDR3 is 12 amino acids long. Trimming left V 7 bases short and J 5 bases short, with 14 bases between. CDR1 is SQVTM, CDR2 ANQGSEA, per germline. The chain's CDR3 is CSASFERTEAFF. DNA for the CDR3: TGCAGCGCCTCATTCGAACGGACTGAAGCTTTCTTT.

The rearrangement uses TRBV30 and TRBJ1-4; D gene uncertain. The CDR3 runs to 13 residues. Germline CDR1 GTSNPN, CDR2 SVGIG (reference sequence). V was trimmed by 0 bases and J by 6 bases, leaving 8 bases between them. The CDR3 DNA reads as TGTGCCTGGAGTGTGGCTTATTATGAAAAACTGTTTTTT. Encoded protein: CAWSVAYYEKLFF.

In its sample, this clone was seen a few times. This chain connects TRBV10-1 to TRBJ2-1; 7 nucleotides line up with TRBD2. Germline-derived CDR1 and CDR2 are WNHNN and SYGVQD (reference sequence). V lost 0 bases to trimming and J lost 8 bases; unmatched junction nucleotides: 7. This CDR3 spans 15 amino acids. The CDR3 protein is CASSESPTSSHEQFF. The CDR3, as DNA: TGCGCCAGCAGTGAGTCCCCGACTAGCAGTCATGAGCAGTTCTTC.

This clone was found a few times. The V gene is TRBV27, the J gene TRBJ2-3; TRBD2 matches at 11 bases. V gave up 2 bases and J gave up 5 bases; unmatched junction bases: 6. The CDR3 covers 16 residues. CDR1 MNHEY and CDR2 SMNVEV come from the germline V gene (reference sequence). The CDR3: CASSLLTSGGRDTQYF. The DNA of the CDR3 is TGTGCCAGCAGTTTACTTACTAGCGGGGGACGAGATACGCAGTATTTT.

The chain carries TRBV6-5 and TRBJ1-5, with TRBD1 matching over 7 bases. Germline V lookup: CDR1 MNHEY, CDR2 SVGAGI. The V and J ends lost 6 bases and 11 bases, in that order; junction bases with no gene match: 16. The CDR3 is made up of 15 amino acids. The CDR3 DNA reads TGTGCCAGCAGCTCCGGACAGGTTCCATCGGGGGCCCAGCATTTT. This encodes CASSSGQVPSGAQHF.

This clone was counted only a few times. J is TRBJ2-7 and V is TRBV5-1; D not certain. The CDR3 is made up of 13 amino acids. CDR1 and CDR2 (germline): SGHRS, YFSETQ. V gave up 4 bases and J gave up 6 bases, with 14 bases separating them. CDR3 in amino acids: CASSPMSDSEQYF. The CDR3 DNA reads TGCGCCAGCAGCCCAATGTCAGACTCCGAGCAGTACTTC.

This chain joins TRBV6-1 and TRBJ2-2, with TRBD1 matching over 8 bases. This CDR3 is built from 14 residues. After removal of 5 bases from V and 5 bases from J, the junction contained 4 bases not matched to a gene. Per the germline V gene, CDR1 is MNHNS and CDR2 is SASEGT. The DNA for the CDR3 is TGTGCCAGCAGTTATGACAGGGGTACCGGGGAGCTGTTTTTT. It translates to CASSYDRGTGELFF.

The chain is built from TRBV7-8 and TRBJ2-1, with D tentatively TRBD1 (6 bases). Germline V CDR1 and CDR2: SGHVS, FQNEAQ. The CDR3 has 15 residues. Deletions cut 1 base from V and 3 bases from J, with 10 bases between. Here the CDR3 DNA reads TGTGCCAGCAGCTTAGGGGCAGGGGTCTACAATGAGCAGTTCTTC. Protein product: CASSLGAGVYNEQFF.

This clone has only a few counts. Here the CDR3 DNA reads TGCGCCAGCAGCCTCGCTTTGCGGGGGCAAGATACGCAGTATTTT. It is translated as CASSLALRGQDTQYF. V is TRBV4-1 and J is TRBJ2-3, with TRBD2 as a possible D gene (7 bases). This CDR3 is built from 15 residues. V lost 4 bases and J 5 bases, leaving 16 bases between the germline ends. Germline V gene lookup returns CDR1 MGHRA and CDR2 YSYEKL.

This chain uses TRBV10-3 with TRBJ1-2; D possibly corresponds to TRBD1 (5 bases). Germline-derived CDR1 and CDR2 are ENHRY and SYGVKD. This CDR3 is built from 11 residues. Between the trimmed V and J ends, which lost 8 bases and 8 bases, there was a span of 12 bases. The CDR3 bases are TGTGCCATCTCTGACAGCTCCGGCTACACCTTC. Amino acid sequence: CAISDSSGYTF.

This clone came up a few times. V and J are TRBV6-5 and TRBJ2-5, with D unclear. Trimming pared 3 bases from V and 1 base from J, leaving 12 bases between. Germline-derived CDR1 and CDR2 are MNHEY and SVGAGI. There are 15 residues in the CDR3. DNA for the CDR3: TGTGCCAGCAGTTATTCGGAGCTTTTCCAAGAGACCCAGTACTTC. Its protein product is CASSYSELFQETQYF.

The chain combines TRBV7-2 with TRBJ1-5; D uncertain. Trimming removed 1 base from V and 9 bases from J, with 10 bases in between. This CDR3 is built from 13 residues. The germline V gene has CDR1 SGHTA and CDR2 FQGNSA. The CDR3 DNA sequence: TGTGCCAGCAGCTTAGATGGCAGTCGGCCCCAGCATTTT. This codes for CASSLDGSRPQHF.

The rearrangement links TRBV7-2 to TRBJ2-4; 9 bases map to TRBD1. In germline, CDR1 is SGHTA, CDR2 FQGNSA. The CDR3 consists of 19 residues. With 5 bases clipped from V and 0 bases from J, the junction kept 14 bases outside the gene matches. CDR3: CASSTSGTGPTLAKNIQYF. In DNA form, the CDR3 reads TGTGCCAGCAGCACGTCAGGGACAGGGCCCACCCTAGCCAAAAACATTCAGTACTTC.

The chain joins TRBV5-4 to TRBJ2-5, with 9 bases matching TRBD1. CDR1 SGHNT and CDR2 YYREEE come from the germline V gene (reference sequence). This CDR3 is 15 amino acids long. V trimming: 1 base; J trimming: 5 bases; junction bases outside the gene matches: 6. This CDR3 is CASSLWGTGRETQYF. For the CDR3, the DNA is TGTGCCAGCAGCTTGTGGGGGACAGGGAGGGAGACCCAGTACTTC.